This section outlines one T cell receptor beta chain sequence together with its context. Its antigen is not yet known. Within one base of it there is no much larger clone, and no base qualities were kept. The cohort comprised roughly 30 patients with locally advanced or metastatic urothelial carcinoma treated at Memorial Sloan Kettering on a trial protocol. Peripheral blood mononuclear cells were collected pretreatment and during treatment, with between 1 and 8 total time points obtained per patient. The Qiagen DNeasy Blood extraction kit was used to purify genomic DNA from total PBMCs and tumor samples. PBMCs were collected pretreatment and during treatment, and were isolated and stored as previously described. Spanning cysteine to phenylalanine, the CDR3 consists of 14 amino acids. Just CDR3 DNA is preserved here, 42 bases in frame from base 1. The germline V gene specifies SGHDT as CDR1 and YYEEEE as CDR2. Deletion took 4 bases off V and 7 bases off J, with a span of 15 bases between the germline ends.

These data belong to a study of PD-L1 blockade in urothelial cancer (dated by TCRdb to about 2017). Looking at the study overall: All patients started therapy in about 2014 and received atezolizumab 1,200 mg intravenously every 3 weeks. Blood samples gave median yields of about 150,000 T cells and 80,000 to 90,000 unique TCRs, along with a median clonality of approximately 0.084. Durable clinical benefit meant progression-free survival longer than 6 months, and TCR features were also tested against progression-free and overall survival. Over 28 patients had pretreatment blood TCR-seq, about 24 had at least one posttreatment blood collection, and about 24 had tumor TCR-seq. Blood samples were analyzed at two time points: 3 weeks after treatment start (second dose) and 6 weeks after treatment start. Somatic, immune and clinical correlates of response to PD-L1 blockade with atezolizumab in urothelial cancer were the focus of an exploratory multi-omic analysis. Pretreatment tumor samples and matched peripheral blood, collected serially before and after atezolizumab treatment, underwent TCR sequencing. About 85% of the roughly 29 patients were identified as males with urothelial cancer of bladder origin, and a prior smoking history was reported by 18 of 29 patients. Under ten patients achieved durable clinical benefit and approximately 20 did not. An ECOG performance status of 0 or 1 was recorded for the patients, and 0 to 3 prior chemotherapy regimens had been received by the patients. In the same patients who had TCR sequencing, pretreatment tumors also underwent whole exome sequencing and RNA sequencing.

What the research found in general, with its limitations: Improved progression-free and overall survival was associated with having pretreatment peripheral blood TCR clonality below the median. At 3 weeks after the start of treatment, tumor-associated TCR clones in peripheral blood had expanded more in patients with durable benefit (n of about 20, p = 0.022). Small sample size (n ≈ 28) and many exploratory analyses mean the results are intended to be hypothesis-generating.

To estimate absolute template abundance from read counts, synthetic TCR analog templates were spiked into each PCR. Using the immunoSEQ assay, TCRbeta CDR3 regions were amplified from genomic DNA with bias-controlled V and J gene primers. Sequencing of rearranged TCRbeta segments was done at approximately 20X coverage. Turning to the authors' computational methods: Sequencing errors were corrected by clustering and CDR3s were annotated against IMGT to assign V, D and J genes. Out-of-frame and stop-codon sequences were excluded, and only productive TCRbeta rearrangements were used in downstream analyses. Clonality was calculated as one minus the Shannon entropy normalized by the log of the number of unique productive sequences. Fisher's exact test with Benjamini-Hochberg correction, using a cutoff of adjusted p below 0.01, was how clones that differed between time points or between blood and tumor were identified. As stored in TCRdb, this immuneACCESS dataset retains in-frame rearrangements with V and J assigned. A fraction of the clones does not appear; measured against another copy, unresolved V genes explain less than half of the discrepancy, and the remainder lacks a known reason. Clone size and the V and J calls come from that table; the DNA yielded D and trimming. This sample is represented by approximately 100,000 clones; about 85% of them were singletons. The ten largest account for 2% to 3% of the sample.

The chain is made from TRBV5-6 and TRBJ2-4; matching of 5 bases hints at TRBD2 as the D gene. This specimen was PBMCs, taken around atezolizumab (anti-PD-L1) treatment. The source is a man between 50 and 59 years old with urothelial cancer. The DNA sequence is as follows: TGTGCCAGCAGCACCACAACCACGGGGAACATTCAGTACTTC. Its coded protein is CASSTTTTGNIQYF. Supplemented by the reference TRBV5-6 and TRBJ2-4 proteins around the CDR3, the complete variable domain is DAGVTQSPTHLIKTRGQQVTLRCSPKSGHDTVSWYQQALGQGPQFIFQYYEEEERQRGNFPDRFSGHQFPNYSSELNVNALLLGDSALYLCASSTTTTGNIQYFGAGTRLSVL.